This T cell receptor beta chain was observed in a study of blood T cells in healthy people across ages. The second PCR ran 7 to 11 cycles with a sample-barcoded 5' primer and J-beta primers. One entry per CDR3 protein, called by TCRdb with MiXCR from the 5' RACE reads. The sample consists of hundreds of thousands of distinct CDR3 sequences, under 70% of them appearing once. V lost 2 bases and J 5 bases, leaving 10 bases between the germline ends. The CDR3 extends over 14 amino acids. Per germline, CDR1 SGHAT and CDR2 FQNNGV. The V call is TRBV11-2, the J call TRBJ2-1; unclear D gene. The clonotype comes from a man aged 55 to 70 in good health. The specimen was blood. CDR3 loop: CASSLRPANNEQFF. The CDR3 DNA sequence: TGTGCCAGCAGCTTAAGGCCAGCTAACAATGAGCAGTTCTTC.